The 10 T cell receptor beta chains listed next were all sequenced from one sample in a study of blood T cell repertoires in COVID-19. The data were produced by immunoSEQ multiplex PCR, yet TCRdb's version contains in-frame clones alone and is incomplete. The sample records about 220,000 clones, 65% to 85% being singletons. The sample comprised PBMCs or T cells enriched from blood (not recorded which). All receptors come from a woman aged 55-69 years who had recovered from COVID-19.

The chain recombines TRBV18 with TRBJ2-1; 9 positions agree with TRBD1. The germline V gene has CDR1 KGHSH and CDR2 LQKENI. This CDR3 contains 15 residues. Trimming at V came to 1 base and at J to 3 bases, leaving 1 base not matched to a gene. The CDR3 DNA follows: TGTGCCAGCTCACCACAGACAGGGGGCTACAATGAGCAGTTCTTC. Translating gives CASSPQTGGYNEQFF.

This rearrangement joins TRBV7-2 to TRBJ1-1, with D perhaps matching TRBD1 (6 bases). Germline CDR1 is SGHTA and CDR2 is FQGNSA. The CDR3 totals 14 residues. V was clipped by 1 base and J by 4 bases, with 10 bases between them. CDR3 coding DNA: TGTGCCAGCAGCTTAGTGGAAGGGGGCACTGAAGCTTTCTTT. Its translation is CASSLVEGGTEAFF.

The chain has TRBV27 and TRBJ1-2, with a possible D match to TRBD1 (6 bases). V lost 6 bases and J lost 8, with 16 bases in between. Germline CDR1 and CDR2: MNHEY and SMNVEV (reference sequence). The length of the CDR3 is 13 residues. In DNA form, the CDR3 reads TGTGCCAGCAGAGATCGACAGGTCCCAGGCTACACCTTC. It yields the protein CASRDRQVPGYTF.

The rearrangement uses TRBV5-4 and TRBJ2-3, with TRBD2 matching over 11 bases. The CDR3 is 15 residues long. The J segment lost 6 bases and the V segment lost 2 bases, leaving 5 bases of the junction unmatched. CDR1 is SGHNT, CDR2 YYREEE, per germline (reference sequence). Here the CDR3 DNA reads TGTGCCAGCAGCTTATTAGCGGGAGGGCCCGATACGCAGTATTTT. Its translation: CASSLLAGGPDTQYF.

The rearrangement links TRBV7-2 to TRBJ2-7; possibly TRBD2 for D (6 bases). Germline V gene sequence: CDR1 SGHTA, CDR2 FQGNSA. This CDR3 spans 13 amino acids. Trimming cost V 3 bases and J 9 bases, with 15 bases left between them. The CDR3 region is CASSFGEGRLQYF. The CDR3 DNA reads as TGTGCCAGCAGCTTCGGAGAGGGGAGGTTGCAGTACTTC.

V usage is TRBV6-5 and J usage is TRBJ1-1; D is unresolved. CDR3 length: 13 amino acids. V lost 6 bases to trimming and J lost 5 bases, with 13 bases between them. CDR1 and CDR2 from the germline V gene are MNHEY and SVGAGI. The CDR3 loop is CASRQTVRTEAFF. CDR3 DNA sequence: TGTGCCAGCAGGCAGACGGTGAGGACTGAAGCTTTCTTT.

J is TRBJ1-2 and V is TRBV5-1; no clear D gene. CDR3 size: 15 residues. Trimming shortened V by 0 bases and J by 7 bases, and 16 bases separated the two germline ends. Germline CDR1 and CDR2: SGHRS and YFSETQ. This CDR3 is CASSLGQEDPRGYTF. DNA for the CDR3: TGCGCCAGCAGCTTGGGGCAGGAGGACCCTCGTGGCTACACCTTC.

This clone was detected only a few times. This chain uses TRBV14 with TRBJ1-2; maybe TRBD1 (5 bases). Trimming removed 3 bases at V and 6 bases at J, with 11 bases between. Per germline, CDR1 SGHDN and CDR2 FVKESK. The CDR3 is 13 amino acids. In nucleotides, the CDR3 is TGTGCCAGCAGCCAGTCAGGGATTCATGGCTACACCTTC. Translating it yields CASSQSGIHGYTF.

The chain is built from TRBV14 and TRBJ2-2; D perhaps matches TRBD2 (6 bases). CDR3 size: 18 residues. The V gene's germline CDR1 is SGHDN and CDR2 FVKESK. V was pared by 2 bases and J by 3 bases, with 19 bases between. CDR3 sequence: CASSQSSGTWWYTGELFF. The CDR3 bases are TGTGCCAGCAGCCAATCTTCGGGGACTTGGTGGTACACCGGGGAGCTGTTTTTT.

The CDR3 is CASSLSLAGGLSYEQYF. Written as DNA, the CDR3 is TGTGCCAGCAGCTTAAGTCTAGCGGGGGGGCTTTCCTACGAGCAGTACTTC. The gene calls are TRBV13 and TRBJ2-7; TRBD2 aligns across 12 bases. Trimming took 2 bases from V and 1 from J; bases not matched to a gene: 6. CDR1 and CDR2 (germline): PRHDT, FYEKMQ (reference sequence). The CDR3 spans 17 residues.